One and the same sample provided the 3 T cell receptor beta chains below, sequenced in a study of blood T cell repertoires in COVID-19. Clones were sequenced by immunoSEQ multiplex PCR, and TCRdb holds only the in-frame ones, with some missing. This table has fewer than 200,000 clones, approximately 80% appearing once. Sequencing input: PBMCs or T cells enriched from blood (not recorded which). These receptors came from a woman aged 55-69 years with acute COVID-19.

This clone was detected only a few times. The rearrangement joins TRBV27 to TRBJ1-4; possibly TRBD1 for D (6 bases). The V gene lost 5 bases and the J gene lost 1 base, with 11 bases spanning the gap. Germline-derived CDR1 and CDR2 are MNHEY and SMNVEV (reference sequence). The CDR3 has 15 amino acids. Here the CDR3 DNA reads TGTGCCAGCAGTCTTTTACAGGGAACTAATGAAAAACTGTTTTTT. Its translation is CASSLLQGTNEKLFF.

The chain joins TRBV2 to TRBJ1-1, with D perhaps TRBD1 (6 bases). The CDR3 runs to 15 residues. Trimming removed 4 bases from V and 1 base from J, with 13 bases in between. CDR1 is SNHLY and CDR2 is FYNNEI in the germline V gene. In nucleotides, the CDR3 is TGTGCCAGCAGTGGGTCAGGGGCGAGGAACACTGAAGCTTTCTTT. This encodes CASSGSGARNTEAFF. Variable domain in full (rest from reference TRBV2 and TRBJ1-1): EPEVTQTPSHQVTQMGQEVILRCVPISNHLYFYWYRQILGQKVEFLVSFYNNEISEKSEIFDDQFSVERPDGSNFTLKIRSTKLEDSAMYFCASSGSGARNTEAFFGQGTRLTVV.

Only one count was recorded for this clone. The rearrangement links TRBV5-1 to TRBJ1-2; 7 positions agree with TRBD1. With V trimmed by 3 bases and J by 4 bases, 3 bases remained unmatched. CDR3 length: 13 amino acids. Germline V gene sequence: CDR1 SGHRS, CDR2 YFSETQ. This CDR3 is CASSSRDSYGYTF. CDR3 nucleotides: TGCGCCAGCAGCTCCCGGGACAGCTATGGCTACACCTTC.